These T cell receptor beta chains were read from a single sample in a study of neurological immune-mediated disorders. Via MiXCR, TCRdb re-called the 5' RACE reads, giving one row per CDR3 protein. The sample holds about 18,000 distinct CDR3 sequences, 3% to 3.5% seen once. The sequencing sample was made of CD8+ T cells from blood. These receptor sequences come from a woman aged 40 to 49 in good health. CDR3s include the opening cysteine and the closing phenylalanine or tryptophan. The order of the fields is CDR3 DNA, CDR3 protein, J gene, D gene, V gene, clone size. D genes are given only for firm matches. A row's size may be missing; if present it is once, few, many or a size class.

TGCAGTGCTAGGGTGACTAGCGGGAGGCCCTACAATGAGCAGTTCTTC | CSARVTSGRPYNEQFF | TRBJ2-1 | TRBD2 | TRBV20-1 | many
TGTGCCAGCAGTTTAGGGTGGAACATTCAGTACTTC | CASSLGWNIQYF | TRBJ2-4 | . | TRBV28 | many
TGTGCCAGCAGTTACTCAATCCTTTCCGGGACCCTCTCCTACGAGCAGTACTTC | CASSYSILSGTLSYEQYF | TRBJ2-7 | . | TRBV6-5 | many
TGCAGTGCTAGGAAAGGGCGGGCCTTCTCCTACAATGAGCAGTTCTTC | CSARKGRAFSYNEQFF | TRBJ2-1 | . | TRBV20-1 | medium-sized
TGTGCCACCACGCCAGCGGGAGGGTGGTATACGCAGTATTTT | CATTPAGGWYTQYF | TRBJ2-3 | TRBD2 | TRBV15 | few
TGCGCCAGCAGCTTGCAGGCGGGAGGGCTCAATGAGCAGTTCTTC | CASSLQAGGLNEQFF | TRBJ2-1 | TRBD2 | TRBV5-1 | medium-sized
TGTGCCAGCAGTCCGGGGGTTTACAATGAGCAGTTCTTC | CASSPGVYNEQFF | TRBJ2-1 | . | TRBV6-5 | many
TGTGCCAGCAGTTTATCCCGACAGGTCCGGACCTACGAGCAGTACTTC | CASSLSRQVRTYEQYF | TRBJ2-7 | . | TRBV28 | many
TGTGCCAGCAGTATAGCGTGGGATACGCAGTATTTT | CASSIAWDTQYF | TRBJ2-3 | . | TRBV6-5 | many
TGTGCCAGCAGTTTGGGCAGTTTAACCTACGAGCAGTACTTC | CASSLGSLTYEQYF | TRBJ2-7 | . | TRBV27 | many
TGTGCCAGCAGCCGACTTCTGACCGTCTCCTACGAGCAGTACTTC | CASSRLLTVSYEQYF | TRBJ2-7 | . | TRBV7-8 | many
TGTGCCACCAGCAGAGATTGGGCAGGGGGGGCTGGGGCCAACGTCCTGACTTTC | CATSRDWAGGAGANVLTF | TRBJ2-6 | . | TRBV15 | many
TGTGCCACCCACTTTCCTGGCAATCAGCCCCAGCATTTT | CATHFPGNQPQHF | TRBJ1-5 | . | TRBV28 | .
TGTGCCAGCAGTTACTCGAAGGTTCCAGTCCGGCCGAACACTGAAGCTTTCTTT | CASSYSKVPVRPNTEAFF | TRBJ1-1 | . | TRBV6-5 | many
TGTGCCAGCAGTGAGGGACTAGCGGGAGATGAGCAGTTCTTC | CASSEGLAGDEQFF | TRBJ2-1 | TRBD2 | TRBV6-4 | many
TGTGCCAGTACAGGGCTGGGCATTCAGTACTTC | CASTGLGIQYF | TRBJ2-4 | . | TRBV19 | many
TGTGCCAGCAGCCATAAACGGGACAGCTTATTCTCCTACGAGCAGTACTTC | CASSHKRDSLFSYEQYF | TRBJ2-7 | TRBD1 | TRBV7-9 | many
TGCAGTGCTAGGTGGGGACGGACGAACACTGAAGCTTTCTTT | CSARWGRTNTEAFF | TRBJ1-1 | . | TRBV20-1 | many
TGCGCCAGCAGCTTGTCGGGGGGGGAGTACAATGAGCAGTTCTTC | CASSLSGGEYNEQFF | TRBJ2-1 | TRBD2 | TRBV5-1 | many
TGTGCCAGCAGCCGTACCTTGAATGGTTTTCTCCACGAGCAGTACTTC | CASSRTLNGFLHEQYF | TRBJ2-7 | . | TRBV7-9 | many
TGCAGTGCTAGAGGCTTTAACGGGACCCAAGTCGGGTACACCTTC | CSARGFNGTQVGYTF | TRBJ1-2 | . | TRBV20-1 | many
TGTGCCAGCAGCTTAGTCCCTGGGACTAGCGGCTACGAGCAGTACTTC | CASSLVPGTSGYEQYF | TRBJ2-7 | TRBD2 | TRBV11-2 | many
TGTGCCAGCAGTTTTCCCTGGGACAGTGGTTTCACAGATACGCAGTATTTT | CASSFPWDSGFTDTQYF | TRBJ2-3 | TRBD1 | TRBV28 | many
TGTGCCAGCAGTTATGGGGGCACCGGGGAGCTGTTTTTT | CASSYGGTGELFF | TRBJ2-2 | . | TRBV27 | many
TGCAGTGCTGAATATCCCGACAGGGCCGCTCAGCCCCAGCATTTT | CSAEYPDRAAQPQHF | TRBJ1-5 | TRBD1 | TRBV20-1 | many
TGTGCCAGTAGTAGCTCGGACAGGGGTGACACTGAAGCTTTCTTT | CASSSSDRGDTEAFF | TRBJ1-1 | TRBD1 | TRBV19 | many
TGTGCCAGCAGCCGGACTAGCGGCCCTACAATGAGGCAGTTCTTC | CASSRTSGPTMRQFF | TRBJ2-1 | TRBD2 | TRBV6-2/TRBV6-3 | few
TGTGCCAGCAACAGGGGAGATACGCAGTATTTT | CASNRGDTQYF | TRBJ2-3 | TRBD1 | TRBV27 | many
TGTGCCAGCAGTGAAACGAGGCTCAGGGACACTGAAGCTTTCTTT | CASSETRLRDTEAFF | TRBJ1-1 | . | TRBV25-1 | many
TGTGCCAGCAGTTTCGATGGGTCAGATACGCAGTATTTT | CASSFDGSDTQYF | TRBJ2-3 | . | TRBV27 | many
TGTGCCAGCAGCGTTACAGGGTCCTACGAGCAGTACTTC | CASSVTGSYEQYF | TRBJ2-7 | . | TRBV9 | many
TGTGCCAGCAGCCCGGAGGACAGGGAAGCAGATACGCAGTATTTT | CASSPEDREADTQYF | TRBJ2-3 | TRBD1 | TRBV6-2/TRBV6-3 | many
TGCGCCAGCAGCCCCGAGCGGGAGGTAGAGACCCAGTACTTC | CASSPEREVETQYF | TRBJ2-5 | TRBD2 | TRBV4-3 | many
TGTGCCAGCAGTCCGTGGACGGAACCTGAAAGCACAGATACGCAGTATTTT | CASSPWTEPESTDTQYF | TRBJ2-3 | . | TRBV28 | few